This T cell receptor beta chain is from a study of T cell responses to AZD1222 COVID-19 vaccine. Germline V gene lookup returns CDR1 SGHRS and CDR2 YFSETQ. V lost 0 bases to trimming and J lost 0 bases, with 13 bases between them. The CDR3 is made up of 16 amino acids. Sequenced by immunoSEQ multiplex PCR; TCRdb stores in-frame clones only, minus some. Of 200,000 or so clones in the sample, approximately 93% are singletons; the top ten hold roughly 1%. V and J are TRBV5-1 and TRBJ2-7; tentatively, D is TRBD1 (6 bases). The sample in question was peripheral blood, obtained 28 days after the second AZD1222 dose. The sequence was obtained from an adult who received the AZD1222 COVID-19 vaccine. DNA of the CDR3: TGCGCCAGCAGCTTGGCCCCAGGGGATATCTCCTACGAGCAGTACTTC. Translating gives CASSLAPGDISYEQYF.